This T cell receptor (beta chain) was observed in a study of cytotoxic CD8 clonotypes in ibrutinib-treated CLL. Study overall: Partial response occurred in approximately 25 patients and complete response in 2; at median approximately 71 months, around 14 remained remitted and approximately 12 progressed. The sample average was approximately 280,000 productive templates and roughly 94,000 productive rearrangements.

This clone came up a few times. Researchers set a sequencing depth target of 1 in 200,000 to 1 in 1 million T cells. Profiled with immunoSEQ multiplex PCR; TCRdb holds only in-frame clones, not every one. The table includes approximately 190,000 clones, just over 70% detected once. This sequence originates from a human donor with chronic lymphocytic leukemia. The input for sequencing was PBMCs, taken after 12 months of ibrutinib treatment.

The CDR3 here is CRGGHTGELFF. For the CDR3, the DNA is TGCAGGGGGGGGCACACCGGGGAGCTGTTTTTT. The rearrangement uses TRBV20-1 and TRBJ2-2, with D tentatively TRBD2 (7 bases). Germline V CDR1 and CDR2: DFQATT, SNEGSKA (reference sequence). The CDR3 covers 11 residues.